This paragraph covers one T cell receptor (beta chain) sequence. As yet, its antigen is unknown. This sample stems from a study of T cells after yellow fever vaccination. Study-wide points: Subsequent booster samples again held most clones from primary vaccination (around 96% CD4, roughly 91% CD8).

This CDR3 has 14 residues. Trimming took off 3 bases at V and 8 bases at J, with 16 bases between the two ends. TCRdb used MiXCR to reprocess the 5' RACE reads, holding one entry per CDR3 protein. This sample has approximately 550,000 distinct CDR3 sequences, with under 25% found just once. The rearrangement links TRBV12-3 or TRBV12-4 to TRBJ1-2, with D uncertain. The sequence derives from a man aged 25 to 45 who received the YFV17D yellow fever vaccine. The sample here was PBMCs, taken 15 days after the yellow fever booster vaccination. The CDR3 loop reads CASSLAPTSGGYTF. Here the CDR3 DNA reads TGTGCCAGCAGTTTGGCGCCCACCAGTGGGGGCTACACCTTC.